This T cell receptor beta chain was identified in a study of T cells after yellow fever vaccination (dated by TCRdb to about 2019). Looking at the study overall: The SMART-Seq v4 Ultra Low Input RNA kit was used to prepare libraries from fractions with low cell numbers. Bulk TCR alpha and beta repertoires were sequenced longitudinally to track T-cell clones before and after primary and booster YFV17D yellow fever vaccination. Two healthy male donors, one aged 18 to 29 and one aged 30 to 39 years, made up the cohort. Blood samples were taken at several timepoints before and after primary and secondary immunization, and bulk PBMC replicates and cell subsets were isolated.

The treatment or condition label for this specimen denotes: live attenuated yellow fever vaccine strain. Two biological replicates of bulk PBMCs were collected at each blood-draw timepoint. A standard Ficoll-Paque protocol was used to isolate PBMCs from peripheral blood. TriZol was used to extract RNA from bulk PBMCs, CD4 and CD8 fractions, and dextramer-positive and dextramer-negative fractions. TCR cDNA was synthesized by 5'RACE template switching, through which a universal primer site and unique molecular identifiers were introduced. Priming of cDNA synthesis was performed from both the TCR alpha and TCR beta constant segments. Library amplification involved two PCR steps, and the second step added sample barcodes and sequencing adapters. Libraries were sequenced on Illumina HiSeq 2500 (2x100 bp) or NovaSeq (2x150 bp). The published analysis was carried out like this. MIGEC was used to demultiplex reads and collapse the reads into UMI consensus sequences, and MiXCR was used for V(D)J alignment. Vaccine-responding clonotypes were identified with edgeR using replicate PBMC samples, with FDR below 0.01 and a log2 fold change above 5 up to day 15 being required. Each bulk clonotype was labeled CD4 or CD8 based on which sequenced repertoire, CD4 or CD8, contained the clonotype at higher abundance. The raw public reads went through TCRdb reprocessing: fastp at Q25, MiXCR clone calling, in-frame beta chains kept. Records with the same CDR3 protein are collapsed into one entry carrying the most frequent genes and DNA. TCRdb, not the original authors, processed these V and J calls. Here the sample has fewer than 350,000 distinct CDR3 sequences; about 9.5% occur a single time. The ten top clones hold roughly 18% of the sample.

Note on this clonotype: It has no known antigen specificity. No base quality values were provided; no much bigger clone lies one nucleotide off.

From a lookup of the germline V gene, CDR1 and CDR2 are KGHSH and LQKENI. Trimmed from V: 3 bases; trimmed from J: 6 bases; junction bases lacking a gene match: 5. The CDR3 has 15 amino acids, counting the end cysteine and phenylalanine. Just the 45-base CDR3 DNA is kept, in frame starting at base 1. General conclusions and limits of the study: The secondary T-cell response was weaker than the primary response but faster, peaking on day 5 instead of day 15. Because abundant contaminating clonotypes from the bulk population could be contained in FACS-sorted repertoires, computational filtering was required. A small fraction of clonotypes appeared in both the CD4 and CD8 compartments, likely as a result of convergent recombination. After the booster, most clones that had expanded after primary vaccination were detected again (over 95% of CD4 and more than 80% of CD8), suggesting broad maintenance of memory. The study included only two donors, which limits how far the findings can be generalized.

The clonotype was recovered from a man between 18 and 35 years old who received the YFV17D yellow fever vaccine. Here the sequenced sample was PBMCs, taken on the day of the first yellow fever vaccination. This receptor chain uses TRBV18 and TRBJ2-4; the junction holds 10 bases that match TRBD2. In nucleotide form, the sequence is TGTGCCAGCTCACCCCCACAGCGGGGGGGAAACATTCAGTACTTC. It is translated as CASSPPQRGGNIQYF.